This TCR beta chain comes out of a study of cytomegalovirus exposure and HLA in healthy donors. Overall study: Later analysis reported that the approximately 120 validation repertoires shared the platform of the roughly 680 first-cohort repertoires.

The CDR3 is 15 amino acids. Germline CDR1 is SGHNT and CDR2 is YYREEE (reference sequence). Trimming removed 0 bases from V and 0 bases from J, with 9 bases in between. The study's findings and limits: Accounts indicate the classifier identified cytomegalovirus status with strong specificity and sensitivity. Cytomegalovirus association was listed for about 180 TCR beta chains. Through in vitro validation, three CMV-associated chains were shown to be specific for CMV antigens.

Profiled with immunoSEQ multiplex PCR; TCRdb holds only in-frame clones, not every one. The table has under 250,000 clones, roughly 83% seen once. For this clone: Its antigen remains unidentified.

Sequencing input: PBMCs. This rearrangement joins TRBV5-4 to TRBJ1-1; a weak D match, TRBD1 (5 bases). This clonotype was sampled from a woman aged 18-30 years in good health and CMV-seronegative. The CDR3 reads CASSLDPGLNTEAFF. The CDR3 DNA sequence: TGTGCCAGCAGCTTGGATCCAGGGTTGAACACTGAAGCTTTCTTT.